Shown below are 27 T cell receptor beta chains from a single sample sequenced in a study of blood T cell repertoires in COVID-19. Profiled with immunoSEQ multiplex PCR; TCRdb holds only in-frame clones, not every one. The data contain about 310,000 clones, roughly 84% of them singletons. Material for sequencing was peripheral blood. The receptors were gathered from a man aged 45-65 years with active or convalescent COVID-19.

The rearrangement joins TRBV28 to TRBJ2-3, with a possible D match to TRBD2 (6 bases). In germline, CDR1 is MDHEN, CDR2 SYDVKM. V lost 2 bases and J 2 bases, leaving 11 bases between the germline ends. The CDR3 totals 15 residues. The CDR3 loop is CASSLGLYPTDTQYF. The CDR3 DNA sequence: TGTGCCAGCAGTTTAGGACTATACCCCACAGATACGCAGTATTTT.

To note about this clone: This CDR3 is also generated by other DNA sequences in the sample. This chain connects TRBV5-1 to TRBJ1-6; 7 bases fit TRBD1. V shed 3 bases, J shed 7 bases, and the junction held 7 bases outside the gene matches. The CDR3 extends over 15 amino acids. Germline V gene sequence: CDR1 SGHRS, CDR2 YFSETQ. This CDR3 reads CASSSNTGANSPLHF. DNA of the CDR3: TGCGCCAGCAGCTCAAACACAGGGGCCAATTCACCCCTCCACTTT.

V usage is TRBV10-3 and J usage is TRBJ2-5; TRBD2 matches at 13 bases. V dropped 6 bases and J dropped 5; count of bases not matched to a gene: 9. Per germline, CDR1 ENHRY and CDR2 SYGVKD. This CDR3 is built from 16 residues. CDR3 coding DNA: TGTGCCATCAGCTCACAAGGACTAGCGGGAGTTGAGACCCAGTACTTC. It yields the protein CAISSQGLAGVETQYF.

The CDR3 loop reads CASSEVEGTGYTF. The DNA for the CDR3 is TGTGCCAGCAGTGAAGTGGAGGGGACGGGCTACACCTTC. The chain carries TRBV6-1 and TRBJ1-2, with TRBD1 as a possible D gene (5 bases). This CDR3 contains 13 residues. Trimming pared 1 base from V and 8 bases from J, leaving 11 bases between. The V gene's germline CDR1 is MNHNS and CDR2 SASEGT.

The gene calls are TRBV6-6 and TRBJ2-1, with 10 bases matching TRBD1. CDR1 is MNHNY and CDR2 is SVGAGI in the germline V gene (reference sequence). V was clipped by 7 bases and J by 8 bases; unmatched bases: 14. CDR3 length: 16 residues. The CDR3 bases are TGTGCCAGCAAGCACGCCCGAGGACAGGGGGTGGATGAGCAGTTCTTC. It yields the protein CASKHARGQGVDEQFF.

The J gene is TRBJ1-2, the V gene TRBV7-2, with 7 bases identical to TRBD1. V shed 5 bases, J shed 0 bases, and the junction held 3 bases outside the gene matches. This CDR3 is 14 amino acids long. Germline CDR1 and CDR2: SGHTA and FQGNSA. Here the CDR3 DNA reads TGTGCCAGCAGCCTTACAGGGGCTAACTATGGCTACACCTTC. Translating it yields CASSLTGANYGYTF.

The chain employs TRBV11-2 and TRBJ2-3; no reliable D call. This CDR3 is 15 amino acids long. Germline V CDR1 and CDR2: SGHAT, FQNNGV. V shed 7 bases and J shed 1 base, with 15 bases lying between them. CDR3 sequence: CASTRRRSGTDTQYF. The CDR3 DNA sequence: TGTGCCAGCACCCGCCGGCGGTCTGGCACAGATACGCAGTATTTT.

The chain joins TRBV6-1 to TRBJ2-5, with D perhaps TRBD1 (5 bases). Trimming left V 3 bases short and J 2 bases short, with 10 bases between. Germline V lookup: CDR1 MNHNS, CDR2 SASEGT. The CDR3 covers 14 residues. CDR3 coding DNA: TGTGCCAGCAGTGAGGGTAGGGGTCAAGAGACCCAGTACTTC. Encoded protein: CASSEGRGQETQYF.

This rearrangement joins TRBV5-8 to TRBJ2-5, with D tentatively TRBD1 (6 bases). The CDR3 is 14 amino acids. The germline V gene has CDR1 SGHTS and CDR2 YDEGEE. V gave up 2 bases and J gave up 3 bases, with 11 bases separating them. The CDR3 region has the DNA TGTGCCAGCAGCTTTCGGACAGCTAAAGAGACCCAGTACTTC. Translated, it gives CASSFRTAKETQYF. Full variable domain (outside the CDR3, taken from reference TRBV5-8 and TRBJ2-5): EAGVTQSPTHLIKTRGQQATLRCSPISGHTSVYWYQQALGLGLQFLLWYDEGEERNRGNFPPRFSGRQFPNYSSELNVNALELEDSALYLCASSFRTAKETQYFGPGTRLLVL.

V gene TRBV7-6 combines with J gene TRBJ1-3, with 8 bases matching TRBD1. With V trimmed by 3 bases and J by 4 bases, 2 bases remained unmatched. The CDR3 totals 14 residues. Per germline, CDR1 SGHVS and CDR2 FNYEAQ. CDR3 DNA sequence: TGTGCCAGCAGCTTGACAGGGGAAGGAAACACCATATATTTT. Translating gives CASSLTGEGNTIYF.

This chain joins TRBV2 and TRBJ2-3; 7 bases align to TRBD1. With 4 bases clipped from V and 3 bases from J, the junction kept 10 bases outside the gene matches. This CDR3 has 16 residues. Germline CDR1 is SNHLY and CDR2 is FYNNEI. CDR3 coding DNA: TGTGCCAGCAGTGGTTCGACAGGGTATGGGACAGATACGCAGTATTTT. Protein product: CASSGSTGYGTDTQYF.

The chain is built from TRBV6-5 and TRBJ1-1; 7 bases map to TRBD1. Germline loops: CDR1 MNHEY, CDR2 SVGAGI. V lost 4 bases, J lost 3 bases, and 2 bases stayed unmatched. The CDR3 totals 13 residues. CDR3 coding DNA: TGTGCCAGCAGTTTAACAGGGGACACTGAAGCTTTCTTT. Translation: CASSLTGDTEAFF.

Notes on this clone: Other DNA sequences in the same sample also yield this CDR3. Written as DNA, the CDR3 is TGTGCCAGCAGCCCCGGGGGACGGGAAGCTTTCTTT. It yields the protein CASSPGGREAFF. J is TRBJ1-1 and V is TRBV7-8, with D possibly being TRBD1 (5 bases). The CDR3 consists of 12 residues. Trimming shortened V by 5 bases and J by 8 bases, and 12 bases separated the two germline ends. Germline CDR1 SGHVS, CDR2 FQNEAQ.

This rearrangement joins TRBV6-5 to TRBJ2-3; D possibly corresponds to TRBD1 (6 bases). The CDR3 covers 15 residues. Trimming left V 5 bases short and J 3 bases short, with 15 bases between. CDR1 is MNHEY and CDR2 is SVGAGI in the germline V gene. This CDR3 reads CASSQGIRVTDTQYF. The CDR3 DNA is TGTGCCAGCAGTCAGGGGATTCGGGTAACAGATACGCAGTATTTT.

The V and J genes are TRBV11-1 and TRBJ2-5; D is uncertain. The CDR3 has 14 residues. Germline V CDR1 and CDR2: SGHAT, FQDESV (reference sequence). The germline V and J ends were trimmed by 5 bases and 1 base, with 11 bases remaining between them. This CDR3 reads CASSLTVAQETQYF. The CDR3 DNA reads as TGTGCCAGCAGCCTAACCGTTGCCCAAGAGACCCAGTACTTC.

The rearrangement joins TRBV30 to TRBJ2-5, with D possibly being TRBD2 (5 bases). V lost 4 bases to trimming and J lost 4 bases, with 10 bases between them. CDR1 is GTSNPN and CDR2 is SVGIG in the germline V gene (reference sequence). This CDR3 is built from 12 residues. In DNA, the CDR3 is TGTGCCTGGACCCCCGGAGGAGAGACCCAGTACTTC. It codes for CAWTPGGETQYF. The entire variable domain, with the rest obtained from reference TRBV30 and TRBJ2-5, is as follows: SQTIHQWPATLVQPVGSPLSLECTVEGTSNPNLYWYRQAAGRGLQLLFYSVGIGQISSEVPQNLSASRPQDRQFILSSKKLLLSDSGFYLCAWTPGGETQYFGPGTRLLVL.

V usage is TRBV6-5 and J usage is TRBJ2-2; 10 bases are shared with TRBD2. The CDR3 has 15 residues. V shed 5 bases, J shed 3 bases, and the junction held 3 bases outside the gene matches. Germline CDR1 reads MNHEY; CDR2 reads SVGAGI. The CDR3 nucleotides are TGTGCCAGCAGTCGAGCGGGAGGGGACACCGGGGAGCTGTTTTTT. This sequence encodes CASSRAGGDTGELFF.

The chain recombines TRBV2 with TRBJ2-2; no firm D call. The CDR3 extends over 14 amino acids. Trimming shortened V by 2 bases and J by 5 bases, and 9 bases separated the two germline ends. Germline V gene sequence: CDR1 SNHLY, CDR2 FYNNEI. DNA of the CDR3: TGTGCCAGCAGTGAAAGTTTGAGAACCGGGGAGCTGTTTTTT. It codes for CASSESLRTGELFF.

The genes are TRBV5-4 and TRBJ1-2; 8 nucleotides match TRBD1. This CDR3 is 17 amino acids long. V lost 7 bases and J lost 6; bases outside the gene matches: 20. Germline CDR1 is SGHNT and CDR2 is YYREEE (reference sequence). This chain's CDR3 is CASADFGTGNFGHGYTF. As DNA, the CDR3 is TGTGCCAGCGCTGACTTCGGGACAGGAAACTTCGGGCATGGCTACACCTTC. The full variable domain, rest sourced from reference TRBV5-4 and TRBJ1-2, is ETGVTQSPTHLIKTRGQQVTLRCSSQSGHNTVSWYQQALGQGPQFIFQYYREEENGRGNFPPRFSGLQFPNYSSELNVNALELDDSALYLCASADFGTGNFGHGYTFGSGTRLTVV.

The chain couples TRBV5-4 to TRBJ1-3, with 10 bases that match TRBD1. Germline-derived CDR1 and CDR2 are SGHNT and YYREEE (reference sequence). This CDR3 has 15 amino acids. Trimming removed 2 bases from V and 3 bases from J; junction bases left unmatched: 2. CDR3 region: CASSFDRGLGNTIYF. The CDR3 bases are TGTGCCAGCAGCTTCGACAGGGGGCTTGGAAACACCATATATTTT.

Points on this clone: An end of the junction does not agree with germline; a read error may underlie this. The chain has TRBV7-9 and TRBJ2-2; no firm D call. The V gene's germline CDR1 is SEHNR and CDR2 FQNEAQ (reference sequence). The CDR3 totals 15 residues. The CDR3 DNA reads TGTGCCAGCAGCTTAGCGCGGCAGAACCCCGGGGAGCTGTTTTTT. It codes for CASSLARQNPGELFF.

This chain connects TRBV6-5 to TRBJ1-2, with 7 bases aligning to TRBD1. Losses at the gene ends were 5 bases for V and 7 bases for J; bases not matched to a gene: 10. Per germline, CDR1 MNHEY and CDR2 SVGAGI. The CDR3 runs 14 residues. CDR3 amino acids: CASSRITGAAGYTF. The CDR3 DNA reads TGTGCCAGCAGTAGAATAACAGGGGCGGCTGGCTACACCTTC.

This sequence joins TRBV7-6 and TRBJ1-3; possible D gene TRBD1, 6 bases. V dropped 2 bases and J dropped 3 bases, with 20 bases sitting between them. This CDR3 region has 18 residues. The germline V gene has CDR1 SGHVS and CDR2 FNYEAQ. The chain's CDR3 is CASSLMARGGANGNTIYF. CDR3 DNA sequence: TGTGCCAGCAGCTTAATGGCGAGAGGGGGGGCCAATGGAAACACCATATATTTT. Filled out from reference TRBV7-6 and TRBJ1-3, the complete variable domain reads GAGVSQSPRYKVTKRGQDVALRCDPISGHVSLYWYRQALGQGPEFLTYFNYEAQQDKSGLPNDRFSAERPEGSISTLTIQRTEQRDSAMYRCASSLMARGGANGNTIYFGEGSWLTVV.

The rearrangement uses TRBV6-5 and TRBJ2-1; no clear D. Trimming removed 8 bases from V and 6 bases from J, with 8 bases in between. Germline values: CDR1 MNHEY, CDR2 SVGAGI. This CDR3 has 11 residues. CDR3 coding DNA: TGTGCCAGCGGCCTCCTCAATGAGCAGTTCTTC. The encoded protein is CASGLLNEQFF.

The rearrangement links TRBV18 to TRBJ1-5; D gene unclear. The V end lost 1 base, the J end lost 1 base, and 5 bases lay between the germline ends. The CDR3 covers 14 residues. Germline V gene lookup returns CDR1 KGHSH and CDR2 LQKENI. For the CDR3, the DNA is TGTGCCAGCTCACCACGCGAAAGCAATCAGCCCCAGCATTTT. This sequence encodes CASSPRESNQPQHF.

Written as DNA, the CDR3 is TGCGCCAGCAGCCCCTCGGTCGCTAACAATGAGCAGTTCTTC. Protein sequence: CASSPSVANNEQFF. This chain uses TRBV5-1 with TRBJ2-1; D is undetermined. Germline-derived CDR1 and CDR2 are SGHRS and YFSETQ. The CDR3 has 14 amino acids. V shed 4 bases and J shed 5 bases, with 13 bases lying between them.

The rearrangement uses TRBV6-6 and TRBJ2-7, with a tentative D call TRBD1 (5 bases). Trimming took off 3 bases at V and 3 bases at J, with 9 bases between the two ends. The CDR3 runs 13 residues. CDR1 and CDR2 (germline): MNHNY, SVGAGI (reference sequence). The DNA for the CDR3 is TGTGCCAGCAGTTATTTCCAGGGCTACGAGCAGTACTTC. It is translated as CASSYFQGYEQYF.